This T cell receptor beta chain was captured by sequencing in a study of spatial heterogeneity in lung cancer. Each CDR3 protein is one row after TCRdb ran MiXCR on the 5' RACE reads. The sample lists 20,000 or so distinct CDR3 sequences, approximately 9.1% occurring once. Described time point: blood at routine non-recurrence follow-up after resection. This clonotype was recorded many times. The CDR3 consists of 14 residues. The germline CDR1 and CDR2 sequences are MNHEY and SVGEGT. Trimming pared 2 bases from V and 1 base from J, leaving 8 bases between. The TCR comes from a female donor with early-stage non-small cell lung cancer. The sequences come from PBMCs, collected at follow-up. The chain carries TRBV6-2 or TRBV6-3 and TRBJ1-1; D might be TRBD1 (6 bases). This CDR3 reads CASSYQGQNTEAFF. Written as DNA, the CDR3 is TGTGCCAGCAGTTACCAGGGACAGAACACTGAAGCTTTCTTT.